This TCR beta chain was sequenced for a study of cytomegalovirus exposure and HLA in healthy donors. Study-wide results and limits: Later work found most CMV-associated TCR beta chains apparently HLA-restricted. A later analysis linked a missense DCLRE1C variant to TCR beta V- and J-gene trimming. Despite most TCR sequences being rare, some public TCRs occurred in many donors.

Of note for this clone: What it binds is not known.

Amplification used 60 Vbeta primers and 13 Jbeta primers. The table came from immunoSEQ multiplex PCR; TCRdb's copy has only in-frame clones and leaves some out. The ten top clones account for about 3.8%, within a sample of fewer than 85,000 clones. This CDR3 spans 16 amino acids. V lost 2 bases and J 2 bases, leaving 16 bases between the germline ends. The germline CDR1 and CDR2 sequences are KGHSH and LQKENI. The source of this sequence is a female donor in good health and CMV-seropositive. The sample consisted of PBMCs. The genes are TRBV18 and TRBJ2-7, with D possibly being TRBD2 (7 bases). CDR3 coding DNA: TGTGCCAGCTCACCAATCGGGTCGGGGGGCGCCTACGAGCAGTACTTC. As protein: CASSPIGSGGAYEQYF.